The next 21 T cell receptor beta chains were all read from a single sample in a study of T cell changes during pregnancy in multiple sclerosis. This table comes from immunoSEQ multiplex PCR, and its TCRdb copy is limited to in-frame clones, with some not included. Here the sample spans over 60,000 clones, 90% to 95% being singletons. Sequencing used peripheral blood, obtained in the third trimester of pregnancy. These receptor sequences come from a female donor in good health, enrolled as a control in a pregnancy study.

V and J are TRBV25-1 and TRBJ2-4, with 7 bases fitting TRBD2. V was pared by 1 base and J by 8 bases, with 14 bases of the junction left unmatched. The CDR3 loop spans 17 amino acids. Per germline, CDR1 MGHDK and CDR2 SYGVNS. The CDR3 sequence: CASSEWGGPDREDIQYF. For the CDR3, the DNA is TGTGCCAGCAGTGAATGGGGAGGGCCCGACAGAGAAGACATTCAGTACTTC.

The chain joins TRBV4-3 to TRBJ2-1; TRBD1 matches at 7 bases. The ends lost 0 bases at V and 0 bases at J; junction bases unmatched: 5. CDR3 size: 17 residues. Germline loops: CDR1 LGHNA, CDR2 YSLEER. The CDR3 region is CASSQDRGHSSYNEQFF. CDR3 DNA: TGCGCCAGCAGCCAAGATAGGGGGCATAGCTCCTACAATGAGCAGTTCTTC.

V gene TRBV2 combines with J gene TRBJ2-1, with D possibly being TRBD1 (5 bases). The CDR3 has 13 residues. With 4 bases removed from V and 6 bases from J, the gap between germline ends came to 10 bases. Germline-derived CDR1 and CDR2 are SNHLY and FYNNEI. The CDR3 coding sequence is TGTGCCAGCAGTGTAAGACAGATCAATGAGCAGTTCTTC. It is translated as CASSVRQINEQFF.

The rearrangement uses TRBV30 and TRBJ1-5; possible D gene TRBD1, 5 bases. This CDR3 comprises 14 residues. Germline V gives CDR1 GTSNPN, CDR2 SVGIG (reference sequence). V was trimmed by 6 bases and J by 2 bases, leaving 14 bases between them. Here the CDR3 DNA reads TGTGCCTGTGGTGGGGCTCTCGGCAATCAGCCCCAGCATTTT. It codes for CACGGALGNQPQHF.

V gene TRBV7-2 combines with J gene TRBJ2-1, with 11 bases that match TRBD2. V dropped 5 bases and J dropped 4; count of bases not matched to a gene: 7. The CDR3 sequence is 16 residues long. CDR1 is SGHTA and CDR2 is FQGNSA in the germline V gene. The CDR3 protein is CASSVSGRAIYNEQFF. For the CDR3, the DNA is TGTGCCAGCAGCGTTAGCGGGAGGGCCATATACAATGAGCAGTTCTTC.

J is TRBJ1-2 and V is TRBV4-3, with TRBD1 identical over 9 bases. V shed 4 bases, J shed 6 bases, and the junction held 9 bases outside the gene matches. This CDR3 spans 15 amino acids. Looked up from germline, CDR1 is LGHNA and CDR2 is YSLEER. The CDR3 sequence is CASSRQPGQGNGYTF. The CDR3 nucleotides read TGCGCCAGCAGCCGTCAACCGGGACAGGGAAATGGCTACACCTTC.

This chain connects TRBV2 to TRBJ1-5, with 8 bases aligning to TRBD1. The V gene end was trimmed by 8 bases and the J gene end by 4 bases; junction bases not matched to a gene: 4. The germline V gene has CDR1 SNHLY and CDR2 FYNNEI. There are 13 residues in the CDR3. The CDR3 protein is CASHRQGNQPQHF. CDR3 DNA sequence: TGTGCCAGCCACCGACAGGGGAATCAGCCCCAGCATTTT.

This CDR3 is CASSFRGPEAFF. In DNA form, the CDR3 reads TGTGCCAGCAGCTTCAGGGGTCCTGAAGCTTTCTTT. This chain links TRBV7-9 with TRBJ1-1; a weak D match, TRBD1 (6 bases). With 3 bases removed from V and 6 bases from J, the gap between germline ends came to 8 bases. Looked up from germline, CDR1 is SEHNR and CDR2 is FQNEAQ (reference sequence). The CDR3 has 12 residues.

The chain links TRBV5-6 to TRBJ2-1; the D gene is possibly TRBD2 (6 bases). CDR1 is SGHDT, CDR2 YYEEEE, per germline. Trimming took 3 bases from V and 2 from J, leaving 15 bases between them. The CDR3 extends over 16 amino acids. This CDR3 is CASSWGGTAPYNEQFF. The CDR3 DNA follows: TGTGCCAGCAGCTGGGGCGGGACGGCCCCCTACAATGAGCAGTTCTTC.

This clone was found once. The J gene is TRBJ2-2, the V gene TRBV9, with 9 bases identical to TRBD2. Germline lookup yields CDR1 SGDLS and CDR2 YYNGEE. The V and J ends lost 4 bases and 0 bases, in that order; junction bases with no gene match: 7. The length of the CDR3 is 17 residues. The CDR3 is CASSPHSGGANTGELFF. In nucleotides, the CDR3 is TGTGCCAGCAGCCCCCATAGCGGGGGCGCGAACACCGGGGAGCTGTTTTTT.

V and J are TRBV5-1 and TRBJ2-3; D might be TRBD1 (5 bases). CDR1 and CDR2 from the germline V gene are SGHRS and YFSETQ. The CDR3 has 18 residues. Between the trimmed V and J ends, which lost 2 bases and 5 bases, there was a span of 24 bases. The CDR3 reads CASSLTGPLTHRRDTQYF. The CDR3, as DNA: TGCGCCAGCAGCTTAACAGGACCCCTCACACATAGAAGAGATACGCAGTATTTT.

The gene calls are TRBV25-1 and TRBJ1-2; maybe TRBD1 (5 bases). The CDR3 is 14 residues long. V was clipped by 8 bases and J by 4 bases, with 17 bases between them. Germline V CDR1 and CDR2: MGHDK, SYGVNS. The CDR3 region has the DNA TGTGCCAGCTCCGGGGGGAGAGGTCCCTATGGCTACACCTTC. Translated, it gives CASSGGRGPYGYTF.

This chain links TRBV5-4 with TRBJ2-3, with D perhaps TRBD2 (5 bases). V shed 2 bases and J shed 2 bases, with 9 bases lying between them. The CDR3 sequence is 14 residues long. Germline values: CDR1 SGHNT, CDR2 YYREEE (reference sequence). CDR3 bases: TGTGCCAGCAGCTTAGCTAGCTACACAGATACGCAGTATTTT. Its protein product is CASSLASYTDTQYF.

The chain employs TRBV4-3 and TRBJ2-5; no firm D call. The CDR3 covers 13 residues. V shed 0 bases and J shed 5 bases, with 7 bases lying between them. Per the germline V gene, CDR1 is LGHNA and CDR2 is YSLEER. The DNA for the CDR3 is TGCGCCAGCAGCCAAGATCTGAGGGAGACCCAGTACTTC. Translation gives CASSQDLRETQYF.

The chain is built from TRBV7-9 and TRBJ1-2; the D is unclear. Germline V gene lookup returns CDR1 SEHNR and CDR2 FQNEAQ (reference sequence). The CDR3 is made up of 13 amino acids. The V end was cut by 2 bases, the J end by 12 bases, with 16 bases between. Written as DNA, the CDR3 is TGTGCCAGCAGCTTAATCTATCCCCCGTCTAACACCTTC. The encoded protein is CASSLIYPPSNTF.

The gene calls are TRBV5-1 and TRBJ2-3; TRBD2 matches 7 bases. Germline lookup yields CDR1 SGHRS and CDR2 YFSETQ. The CDR3 loop spans 16 amino acids. V lost 0 bases to trimming and J lost 2 bases; unmatched junction nucleotides: 6. CDR3 in DNA: TGCGCCAGCAGCTTGGCCGGAGCGGGGACCACAGATACGCAGTATTTT. It is translated as CASSLAGAGTTDTQYF.

The V and J genes are TRBV12-2 and TRBJ1-5. TRBV12-2 is reported as a pseudogene. There are 16 residues in the CDR3. Written as DNA, the CDR3 is TGTGCAAGTCGCCTTACCCTTTACCTAAAATTTTGGCCCCAGCATTTT. This encodes CASRLTLYLKFWPQHF.

This chain joins TRBV19 and TRBJ1-3; D call uncertain. The CDR3 sequence is 15 residues long. V lost 0 bases and J lost 0, with 6 bases in between. Looked up from germline, CDR1 is LNHDA and CDR2 is SQIVND (reference sequence). This CDR3 is CASSIDGDSGNTIYF. CDR3 DNA sequence: TGTGCCAGTAGTATAGACGGGGACTCTGGAAACACCATATATTTT.

This clone came up once. The chain is built from TRBV11-2 and TRBJ2-7; weak D call: TRBD2 (5 bases). Trimming removed 6 bases from V and 4 bases from J, with 16 bases in between. CDR1 and CDR2 from the germline V gene are SGHAT and FQNNGV. The CDR3 length is 14 residues. CDR3 amino acids: CASRDPGNPYEQYF. The CDR3 DNA follows: TGTGCCAGCAGAGACCCGGGGAACCCTTACGAGCAGTACTTC.

V and J are TRBV11-2 and TRBJ2-7; possibly TRBD1 for D (5 bases). The CDR3 sequence is 14 residues long. The germline V and J ends were trimmed by 5 bases and 5 bases, with 16 bases remaining between them. The germline gives CDR1 SGHAT, CDR2 FQNNGV. CDR3 bases: TGTGCCAGCAGCACACAGGACCGCCCCAACGAGCAGTACTTC. Amino acid sequence: CASSTQDRPNEQYF.

The chain recombines TRBV6-4 with TRBJ1-1; maybe TRBD1 (5 bases). The germline CDR1 and CDR2 sequences are MRHNA and SNTAGT. This CDR3 is 13 amino acids long. Trimming pared 6 bases from V and 3 bases from J, leaving 11 bases between. CDR3 in DNA: TGTGCCAGCAGGGTCAGCAGGGACACTGAAGCTTTCTTT. Translation: CASRVSRDTEAFF.